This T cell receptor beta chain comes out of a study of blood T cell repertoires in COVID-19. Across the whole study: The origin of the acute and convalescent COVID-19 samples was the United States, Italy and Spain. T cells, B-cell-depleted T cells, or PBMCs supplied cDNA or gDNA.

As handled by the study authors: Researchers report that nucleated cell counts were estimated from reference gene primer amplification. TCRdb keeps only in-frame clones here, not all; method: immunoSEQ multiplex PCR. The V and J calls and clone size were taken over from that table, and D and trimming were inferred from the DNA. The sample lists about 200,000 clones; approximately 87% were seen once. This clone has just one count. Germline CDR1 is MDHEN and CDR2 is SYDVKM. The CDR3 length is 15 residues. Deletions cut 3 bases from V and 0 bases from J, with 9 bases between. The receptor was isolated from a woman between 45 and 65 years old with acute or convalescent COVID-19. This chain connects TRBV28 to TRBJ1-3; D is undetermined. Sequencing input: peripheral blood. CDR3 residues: CASSFATSSGNTIYF. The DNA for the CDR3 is TGTGCCAGCAGTTTTGCCACTAGCTCTGGAAACACCATATATTTT.